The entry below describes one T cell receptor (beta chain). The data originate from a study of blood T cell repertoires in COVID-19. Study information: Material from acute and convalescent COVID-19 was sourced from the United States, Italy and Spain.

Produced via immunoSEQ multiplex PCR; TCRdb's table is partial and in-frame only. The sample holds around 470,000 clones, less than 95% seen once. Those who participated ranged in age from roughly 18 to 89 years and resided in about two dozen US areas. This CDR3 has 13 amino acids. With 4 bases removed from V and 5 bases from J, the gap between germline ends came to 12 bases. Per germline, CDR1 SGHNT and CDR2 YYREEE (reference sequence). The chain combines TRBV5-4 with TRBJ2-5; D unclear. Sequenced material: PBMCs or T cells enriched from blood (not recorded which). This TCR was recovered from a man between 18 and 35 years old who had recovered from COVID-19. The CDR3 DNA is TGTGCCAGCAGCCCTTCCCATGAGGAGACCCAGTACTTC. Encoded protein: CASSPSHEETQYF.